Presented here are 29 T cell receptor beta chains from one specimen sequenced in a study of cytomegalovirus exposure and HLA in healthy donors. Assay: immunoSEQ multiplex PCR; the TCRdb copy retains only in-frame clones and omits some. Here the sample spans about 130,000 clones, under 90% being singletons. Sequencing used PBMCs. The receptor source for this set is a woman aged 18-29 years in good health and CMV-seronegative.

This clone has only one observation. This rearrangement joins TRBV5-4 to TRBJ2-2; 9 bases map to TRBD1. The germline V gene has CDR1 SGHNT and CDR2 YYREEE (reference sequence). The CDR3 sequence is 14 residues long. The V segment lost 4 bases and the J segment 8 bases; nucleotides outside the gene matches: 6. CDR3 residues: CASSPTGGAGELFF. The CDR3 coding sequence is TGTGCCAGCAGCCCGACAGGGGGGGCGGGGGAGCTGTTTTTT.

This chain links TRBV7-9 with TRBJ2-3, with 8 positions matching TRBD1. This CDR3 is built from 14 residues. The V and J ends lost 5 bases and 4 bases, in that order; junction bases with no gene match: 5. CDR1 is SEHNR, CDR2 FQNEAQ, per germline (reference sequence). CDR3: CASSLTGGSDTQYF. The CDR3 DNA is TGTGCCAGCAGCCTCACAGGGGGGTCAGATACGCAGTATTTT.

This clone was observed a handful of times. The rearrangement uses TRBV11-2 and TRBJ2-7; 11 bases line up with TRBD1. The CDR3 is made up of 16 amino acids. The germline gives CDR1 SGHAT, CDR2 FQNNGV. V shed 0 bases and J 3 bases; nucleotides not matched to a gene: 4. The CDR3 region has the DNA TGTGCCAGCAGCTTAGACCGGACAGGGGGCTTCTACGAGCAGTACTTC. Translation gives CASSLDRTGGFYEQYF.

V gene TRBV4-2 combines with J gene TRBJ1-2; a possible D gene is TRBD1 (5 bases). CDR3 size: 13 residues. CDR1 is LGHNA and CDR2 is YNFKEQ in the germline V gene. Trimming removed 4 bases from V and 4 bases from J, with 10 bases in between. The chain's CDR3 is CASSPAGGYGYTF. The CDR3 DNA reads TGTGCCAGCAGCCCAGCCGGGGGCTATGGCTACACCTTC.

The chain combines TRBV11-2 with TRBJ2-5, with D possibly being TRBD1 (6 bases). Looked up from germline, CDR1 is SGHAT and CDR2 is FQNNGV. The CDR3 is 15 amino acids. Trimming stripped 3 bases from V and 2 bases from J, with 13 bases between. CDR3 sequence (DNA): TGTGCCAGCAGCTTGGAGTTAAGGGGGCAAGAGACCCAGTACTTC. Its protein product is CASSLELRGQETQYF.

This chain joins TRBV7-3 and TRBJ2-7; D remains unclear. The germline gives CDR1 SGHTA, CDR2 FQGTGA. V lost 6 bases and J 3 bases, leaving 18 bases between the germline ends. The CDR3 spans 15 residues. The CDR3 bases are TGTGCCAGCAGGCGCCAGGCTTCAGACAACTACGAGCAGTACTTC. Translated: CASRRQASDNYEQYF.

V usage is TRBV27 and J usage is TRBJ2-3, with D maybe TRBD2 (6 bases). The length of the CDR3 is 14 residues. Germline loops: CDR1 MNHEY, CDR2 SMNVEV (reference sequence). V shed 5 bases and J shed 2 bases, with 11 bases lying between them. CDR3 region: CASSEGLNTDTQYF. The CDR3 DNA is TGTGCCAGCAGTGAGGGACTTAACACAGATACGCAGTATTTT.

The chain is built from TRBV15 and TRBJ2-5, with TRBD2 identical over 9 bases. The germline V gene has CDR1 LNHNV and CDR2 YYDKDF (reference sequence). The CDR3 runs to 14 residues. The junction had 7 bases not matched to a gene; V was cut back by 4 bases and J by 7 bases. This CDR3 is CATSTAGGDGTQYF. The CDR3 nucleotides are TGTGCCACCAGCACTGCGGGAGGGGACGGGACCCAGTACTTC.

V usage is TRBV19 and J usage is TRBJ1-1, with D possibly matching TRBD1 (5 bases). This CDR3 spans 15 amino acids. Germline loops: CDR1 LNHDA, CDR2 SQIVND (reference sequence). V was trimmed by 7 bases and J by 2 bases, leaving 17 bases between them. CDR3 sequence: CASTTRAGPNTEAFF. CDR3 nucleotides: TGTGCCAGTACCACCCGGGCAGGGCCAAACACTGAAGCTTTCTTT.

This chain joins TRBV19 and TRBJ2-1, with 7 bases matching TRBD2. The V gene's germline CDR1 is LNHDA and CDR2 SQIVND (reference sequence). V lost 7 bases and J lost 0; bases outside the gene matches: 6. The CDR3 spans 15 residues. For the CDR3, the DNA is TGTGCCAGTAACCCACTAGCGAACTCCTACAATGAGCAGTTCTTC. This codes for CASNPLANSYNEQFF.

V is TRBV5-1 and J is TRBJ2-2; no reliable D call. The V and J ends lost 0 bases and 0 bases respectively, with 15 bases between them. Per the germline V gene, CDR1 is SGHRS and CDR2 is YFSETQ. CDR3 length: 18 amino acids. CDR3 nucleotides: TGCGCCAGCAGCTTGGGACACCTTTTCTATTCGAACACCGGGGAGCTGTTTTTT. Protein sequence: CASSLGHLFYSNTGELFF.

CDR3 loop: CASSLRDRAYNEQFF. The CDR3 DNA is TGTGCCAGCAGCCTCCGGGACAGGGCTTACAATGAGCAGTTCTTC. The rearrangement links TRBV14 to TRBJ2-1; 9 nucleotides align to TRBD1. CDR1 is SGHDN, CDR2 FVKESK, per germline. The CDR3 is 15 residues long. V trimming: 4 bases; J trimming: 4 bases; junction bases outside the gene matches: 5.

V gene TRBV28 combines with J gene TRBJ1-1; a possible D gene is TRBD1 (6 bases). This CDR3 is 14 amino acids long. Germline V gene lookup returns CDR1 MDHEN and CDR2 SYDVKM. V was clipped by 1 base and J by 7 bases, with 13 bases between them. The CDR3 loop reads CASSLLQGVGEAFF. The CDR3 DNA follows: TGTGCCAGCAGTTTATTACAGGGAGTAGGTGAAGCTTTCTTT.

J is TRBJ2-7 and V is TRBV7-6, with a weak D call TRBD1 (6 bases). Per germline, CDR1 SGHVS and CDR2 FNYEAQ. The CDR3 is made up of 13 amino acids. The ends were cut back, 1 base at V and 6 bases at J, with 10 bases in the middle. CDR3 region: CASSLEYRAEQYF. In DNA, the CDR3 is TGTGCCAGCAGCTTAGAGTACAGGGCCGAGCAGTACTTC.

The chain carries TRBV29-1 and TRBJ1-3, with D tentatively TRBD1 (5 bases). The germline V gene encodes CDR1 SQVTM and CDR2 ANQGSEA. V was shortened by 6 bases and J by 2 bases, with 14 bases between the two germline ends. The CDR3 is 14 amino acids. The CDR3 spells CSVPGGGPGNTIYF. DNA for the CDR3: TGCAGCGTCCCCGGGGGAGGGCCTGGAAACACCATATATTTT. The entire variable domain, with the rest obtained from reference TRBV29-1 and TRBJ1-3, is as follows: SAVISQKPSRDICQRGTSLTIQCQVDSQVTMMFWYRQQPGQSLTLIATANQGSEATYESGFVIDKFPISRPNLTFSTLTVSNMSPEDSSIYLCSVPGGGPGNTIYFGEGSWLTVV.

A few counts support this clone. The chain uses TRBV11-2 and TRBJ2-7; D is uncertain. V was clipped by 0 bases and J by 4 bases, with 13 bases between them. In germline, CDR1 is SGHAT, CDR2 FQNNGV. This CDR3 has 15 amino acids. CDR3 region: CASSLESTVRYEQYF. CDR3 DNA: TGTGCCAGCAGCTTAGAGAGTACGGTACGGTACGAGCAGTACTTC.

The chain is built from TRBV25-1 and TRBJ1-4, with TRBD1 matching over 7 bases. The CDR3 is made up of 15 amino acids. J lost 3 bases, V lost 3 bases, and 4 bases had no gene match. Germline V lookup: CDR1 MGHDK, CDR2 SYGVNS. CDR3 loop: CASSDEGAANEKLFF. As DNA, the CDR3 is TGTGCCAGCAGTGACGAGGGGGCTGCTAATGAAAAACTGTTTTTT.

The rearrangement links TRBV6-1 to TRBJ2-1; TRBD2 matches 13 bases. This CDR3 comprises 15 residues. From germline, CDR1 is MNHNS and CDR2 SASEGT. V dropped 4 bases and J dropped 8; count of bases not matched to a gene: 5. Here the CDR3 reads CASSGLAGGLDEQFF. The CDR3 DNA is TGTGCCAGCAGTGGACTAGCGGGAGGACTGGATGAGCAGTTCTTC.

The V gene is TRBV10-3, the J gene TRBJ2-7, with D possibly matching TRBD2 (6 bases). Deletions cut 3 bases from V and 3 bases from J, with 9 bases between. This CDR3 contains 13 residues. In germline, CDR1 is ENHRY, CDR2 SYGVKD. CDR3 nucleotide sequence: TGTGCCATCAGTGAAGTGCGGGACTACGAGCAGTACTTC. It codes for CAISEVRDYEQYF.

This chain links TRBV5-6 with TRBJ2-2, with 7 nucleotides matching TRBD1. The CDR3 is 16 amino acids. Germline V gives CDR1 SGHDT, CDR2 YYEEEE. The trim removed 2 bases at V and 6 bases at J, leaving 10 bases unmatched. CDR3 protein: CASSLDRDWYAGELFF. CDR3 nucleotide sequence: TGTGCCAGCAGCTTAGACAGGGATTGGTACGCCGGGGAGCTGTTTTTT.

The chain couples TRBV28 to TRBJ2-1, with D tentatively TRBD2 (5 bases). The V and J ends lost 6 bases and 12 bases respectively, with 30 bases between them. From germline, CDR1 is MDHEN and CDR2 SYDVKM. The CDR3 has 17 residues. CDR3 sequence: CASRVGGGTWIGRGQFF. For the CDR3, the DNA is TGTGCCAGCAGGGTTGGCGGAGGTACTTGGATAGGTAGAGGGCAGTTCTTC.

CDR3 coding DNA: TGTGCCAGCAGCCGGGGGTACACCTACGAGCAGTACTTC. Protein product: CASSRGYTYEQYF. The rearrangement joins TRBV13 to TRBJ2-7, with D perhaps TRBD2 (6 bases). The V and J ends lost 5 bases and 2 bases respectively, with 10 bases between them. CDR3 size: 13 residues. Germline lookup yields CDR1 PRHDT and CDR2 FYEKMQ (reference sequence).

The chain combines TRBV12-5 with TRBJ1-1; D uncertain. Trimming shortened V by 1 base and J by 2 bases, and 5 bases separated the two germline ends. The CDR3 is 13 amino acids. Per the germline V gene, CDR1 is LGHNT and CDR2 is FRNRAP. CDR3 sequence reads: CASGLGLNTEAFF. CDR3 bases: TGTGCTAGTGGTTTGGGGCTTAACACTGAAGCTTTCTTT.

With regard to this clone: Possible read error: a much larger clone is one base away. Other DNA sequences in this specimen translate into the identical CDR3. This chain uses TRBV6-4 with TRBJ2-3, with 10 bases that match TRBD2. The CDR3 is made up of 15 amino acids. Germline V gene data show CDR1 as MRHNA and CDR2 as SNTAGT. With 0 bases clipped from V and 6 bases from J, the junction kept 3 bases outside the gene matches. CDR3: CASSDSAGGPDTQYF. CDR3 coding DNA: TGTGCCAGCAGTGACTCAGCGGGAGGGCCGGATACGCAGTATTTT.

The rearrangement links TRBV18 to TRBJ1-2; 9 nucleotides line up with TRBD1. Germline V CDR1 and CDR2: KGHSH, LQKENI. The CDR3 has 15 amino acids. J gave up 6 bases and V 2 bases, and 7 bases lay outside the gene matches. CDR3 DNA sequence: TGTGCCAGCTCACCAACAGGGGGCATGGGAGATGGCTACACCTTC. Protein product: CASSPTGGMGDGYTF. The whole variable domain, remainder taken from reference TRBV18 and TRBJ1-2, is NAGVMQNPRHLVRRRGQEARLRCSPMKGHSHVYWYRQLPEEGLKFMVYLQKENIIDESGMPKERFSAEFPKEGPSILRIQQVVRGDSAAYFCASSPTGGMGDGYTFGSGTRLTVV.

The chain is built from TRBV28 and TRBJ1-5, with TRBD1 as a possible D gene (5 bases). The V end lost 8 bases, the J end lost 3 bases, and 17 bases lay between the germline ends. The CDR3 contains 15 residues. The V gene's germline CDR1 is MDHEN and CDR2 SYDVKM. CDR3 protein: CASLLSQALNQPQHF. CDR3 coding DNA: TGTGCCAGCTTGCTATCACAGGCCCTCAATCAGCCCCAGCATTTT.

The chain recombines TRBV4-1 with TRBJ2-2; possibly TRBD2 for D (6 bases). The germline CDR1 and CDR2 sequences are MGHRA and YSYEKL. V lost 0 bases and J 3 bases, leaving 14 bases between the germline ends. This CDR3 region has 17 residues. DNA of the CDR3: TGCGCCAGCAGCCAAGAAGTCCATAGCGGCTACACCGGGGAGCTGTTTTTT. It is translated as CASSQEVHSGYTGELFF.

The J gene is TRBJ1-1, the V gene TRBV5-1; D call uncertain. CDR3 size: 13 residues. In germline, CDR1 is SGHRS, CDR2 YFSETQ. V was cut by 4 bases and J by 4 bases, with 11 bases left in between. DNA of the CDR3: TGCGCCAGCAGCCAGGTTAGTGGCACTGAAGCTTTCTTT. Protein: CASSQVSGTEAFF.

This clone was counted only a few times. The chain is built from TRBV15 and TRBJ1-3; no reliable D call. CDR1 is LNHNV, CDR2 YYDKDF, per germline (reference sequence). V was cut by 1 base and J by 0 bases, with 4 bases left in between. The CDR3 runs to 14 residues. CDR3 bases: TGTGCCACCAGCAGAGGGAGCTCTGGAAACACCATATATTTT. It translates to CATSRGSSGNTIYF.